The 3 T cell receptor beta chains given below trace back to one sample, sequenced in a study of OX40 agonist ivuxolimab in advanced cancers. The data were produced by immunoSEQ multiplex PCR, yet TCRdb's version contains in-frame clones alone and is incomplete. Of roughly 100,000 clones in the sample, around 87% were seen once. Sequenced here: CD4+ or CD8+ T cells sorted from blood, sampled in a trial of the OX40 agonist ivuxolimab. The receptors originated from an adult with an advanced solid tumor such as melanoma, head and neck, liver or kidney cancer.

V is TRBV18 and J is TRBJ1-1; no clear D. CDR3 size: 14 residues. The germline V gene has CDR1 KGHSH and CDR2 LQKENI. V shed 0 bases and J shed 6 bases, with 11 bases lying between them. CDR3: CASSPPGLTAEAFF. The CDR3 DNA sequence: TGTGCCAGCTCACCACCGGGGTTGACGGCTGAAGCTTTCTTT. The full variable domain, rest sourced from reference TRBV18 and TRBJ1-1, is NAGVMQNPRHLVRRRGQEARLRCSPMKGHSHVYWYRQLPEEGLKFMVYLQKENIIDESGMPKERFSAEFPKEGPSILRIQQVVRGDSAAYFCASSPPGLTAEAFFGQGTRLTVV.

V is TRBV9 and J is TRBJ2-5; D possibly corresponds to TRBD1 (6 bases). The ends were cut back, 0 bases at V and 3 bases at J, with 9 bases in the middle. This CDR3 is built from 14 residues. The germline CDR1 and CDR2 sequences are SGDLS and YYNGEE. CDR3 protein: CASSVDRVEETQYF. The CDR3 DNA reads TGTGCCAGCAGCGTAGACAGGGTTGAAGAGACCCAGTACTTC.

The V gene is TRBV11-2, the J gene TRBJ1-2; 7 bases line up with TRBD1. Losses at the gene ends were 5 bases for V and 6 bases for J; bases not matched to a gene: 3. Germline V gene data show CDR1 as SGHAT and CDR2 as FQNNGV. The CDR3 is 12 residues long. The CDR3 is CASSQTGNGYTF. Here the CDR3 DNA reads TGTGCCAGCAGCCAGACAGGGAATGGCTACACCTTC. The entire variable domain, with the rest obtained from reference TRBV11-2 and TRBJ1-2, is as follows: EAGVAQSPRYKIIEKRQSVAFWCNPISGHATLYWYQQILGQGPKLLIQFQNNGVVDDSQLPKDRFSAERLKGVDSTLKIQPAKLEDSAVYLCASSQTGNGYTFGSGTRLTVV.